This T cell receptor beta chain was found in a study of blood T cell repertoires in COVID-19. Study at large: Sample material is recorded as cDNA or gDNA derived from T cells, B-cell-depleted T cells, or PBMCs.

In the authors' methods: Amplified reference gene primers provided the basis for estimating nucleated cell counts. Libraries were prepared by immunoSEQ multiplex PCR; TCRdb keeps only in-frame clonotypes and omits some of them. V and J calls and clone size are those listed in that table; D and trimming were worked out from the DNA. The table lists around 76,000 clones, approximately 80% of them singletons. J lost 5 bases, V lost 2 bases, and 1 base had no gene match. Germline V CDR1 and CDR2: SGHDT, YYEEEE. The CDR3 is 15 amino acids. The clonotype was recovered from an older woman with acute or convalescent COVID-19. This sequence joins TRBV5-6 and TRBJ2-1; 13 bases are a match to TRBD2. The sample was peripheral blood. This CDR3 is CASSFGLAGDNEQFF. For the CDR3, the DNA is TGTGCCAGCAGCTTCGGACTAGCGGGGGACAATGAGCAGTTCTTC.